This TCR beta chain was sequenced in a study of regulatory T cells in long-lasting Graves disease. Turning to the study itself: Persistent Graves' disease meant over 5 years of antithyroid drugs with positive TSH receptor antibodies.

The time point: persistent/refractory GD, antithyroid drugs over 5 years with positive TRAb. PBMC-derived RNA was used for the TCR library. Study-level results: TCR diversity was lower in persistent Graves' patients than in newly diagnosed ones. Shared public clonotypes totalled about 2,800 in persistent patients, compared with roughly 970 in new patients.

Investigators prepared the TCR beta libraries by applying iRepertoire HTBI primers and Arm-PCR of CDR3 regions. From the multiplex PCR reads, TCRdb called clonotypes with MiXCR, one entry per CDR3 protein. In the table there are 400,000 to 500,000 distinct CDR3 sequences, roughly 22% of which are singletons. Only a few counts were recorded for this clonotype. Its specificity is unknown. Germline CDR1 is SGDLS and CDR2 is YYNGEE. The V end was cut by 0 bases, the J end by 8 bases, with 3 bases between. The CDR3 extends over 11 amino acids. The input for sequencing was peripheral blood mononuclear cells (PBMCs), taken when the disease was refractory, from a patient treated with antithyroid drugs. The source of this sequence is a female donor with Graves disease. The J gene is TRBJ2-1, the V gene TRBV9, with unresolved D. The chain's CDR3 is CASSVDDEQFF. The CDR3, as DNA: TGTGCCAGCAGCGTAGACGATGAGCAGTTCTTC.